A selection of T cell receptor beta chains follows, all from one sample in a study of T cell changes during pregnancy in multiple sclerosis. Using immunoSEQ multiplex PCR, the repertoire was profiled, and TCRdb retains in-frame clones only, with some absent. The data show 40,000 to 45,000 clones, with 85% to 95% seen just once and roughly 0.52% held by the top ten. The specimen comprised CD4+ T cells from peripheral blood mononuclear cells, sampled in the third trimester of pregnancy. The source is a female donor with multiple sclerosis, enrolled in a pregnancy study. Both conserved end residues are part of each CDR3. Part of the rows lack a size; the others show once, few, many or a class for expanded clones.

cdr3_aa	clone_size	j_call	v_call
CASSYTDGQGGYTF	-	TRBJ1-2	TRBV6-5
CASSIRRSSTDTQYF	-	TRBJ2-3	TRBV19
CASSLSPDSRYGYTF	-	TRBJ1-2	TRBV27
CASSPGTGNSNQPQHF	-	TRBJ1-5	TRBV18
CASSPTMTGSVFVLMMYGGYTF	-	TRBJ1-2	TRBV28
CAVRGSYEQYF	-	TRBJ2-7	TRBV7-4
CASSIPSGRAEETQYF	-	TRBJ2-5	TRBV19
CASSWVPGAGGGELFF	-	TRBJ2-2	TRBV5-6
CASSYSPSGVYEQFF	-	TRBJ2-1	TRBV6-5
CASSRDTVSYEQYF	-	TRBJ2-7	TRBV6-5
CASSQEMMAEQFF	-	TRBJ2-1	TRBV14
CASSAGQRTDTQYF	-	TRBJ2-3	TRBV19
CASSQVGQDRGFGETQYF	-	TRBJ2-5	TRBV14
CASSLEQGINEAFF	-	TRBJ1-1	TRBV5-1
CSVEKGLNTEAFF	-	TRBJ1-1	TRBV29-1
CASRRAGSSYEQYF	-	TRBJ2-7	TRBV6-5
CASSVDPSGRAINEQYF	-	TRBJ2-7	TRBV9
CTSSQGAETQYF	-	TRBJ2-5	TRBV1
CASSIGGTREETQYF	-	TRBJ2-5	TRBV5-1
CASSVDPQGLYEQYF	-	TRBJ2-7	TRBV9
CASSLTGRAYEQYF	-	TRBJ2-7	TRBV11-2
CASSLTGGVEAFF	-	TRBJ1-1	TRBV5-1
CASSSYATGGNEKLFF	-	TRBJ1-4	TRBV11-2
CASSLGTGGSYEQYF	-	TRBJ2-7	TRBV5-1
CASSPTSQPQHF	-	TRBJ1-5	TRBV18
CASSLDGTRSYNEQFF	-	TRBJ2-1	TRBV5-1
CASSQAGLAGEFNEQFF	-	TRBJ2-1	TRBV4-3
CASSLSSLAGGGELFF	-	TRBJ2-2	TRBV5-5
CASRTADTEAFF	-	TRBJ1-1	TRBV7-2
CASSLALQEYNEQFF	-	TRBJ2-1	TRBV2
CASSLSSSFTGTGEAFF	-	TRBJ1-1	TRBV27
CASSLTHRNSGNTIYF	-	TRBJ1-3	TRBV7-9
CATSRRGQRPGNTIYF	few	TRBJ1-3	TRBV15
CASSSSLGAGANVLTF	-	TRBJ2-6	TRBV11-2
CASSPLRDRGGVGTNEKLFF	-	TRBJ1-4	TRBV11-3
CASSSAEAFF	few	TRBJ1-1	TRBV6-4
CASGGAGTGRNEQYF	-	TRBJ2-7	TRBV28
CAISVGLADSYEQYF	-	TRBJ2-7	TRBV10-3
CATSRDTGGGFEKLFF	-	TRBJ1-4	TRBV15
CASSPNRGGTDTQYF	-	TRBJ2-3	TRBV5-5
CASSNTFDRGNQPQHF	once	TRBJ1-5	TRBV19
CASKGQYLYEQYF	once	TRBJ2-7	TRBV2
CASSLGTAAGGHNEQFF	-	TRBJ2-1	TRBV11-3
CASSAGQNNEKLFF	once	TRBJ1-4	TRBV9
CASSRGLAQAYNEQFF	-	TRBJ2-1	TRBV6-6
CASSAQGARTEAFF	-	TRBJ1-1	TRBV7-2
CASSLWRETEAFF	-	TRBJ1-1	TRBV27